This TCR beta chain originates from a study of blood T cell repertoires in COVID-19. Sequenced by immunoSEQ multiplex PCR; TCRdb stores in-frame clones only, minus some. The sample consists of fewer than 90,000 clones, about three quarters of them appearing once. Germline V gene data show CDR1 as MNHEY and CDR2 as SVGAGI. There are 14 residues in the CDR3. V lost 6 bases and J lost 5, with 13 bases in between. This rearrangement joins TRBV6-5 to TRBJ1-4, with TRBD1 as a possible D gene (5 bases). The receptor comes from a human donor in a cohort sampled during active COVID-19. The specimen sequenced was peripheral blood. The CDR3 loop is CASSPGGGNEKLFF. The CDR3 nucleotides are TGTGCCAGCAGCCCGGGGGGAGGCAATGAAAAACTGTTTTTT.